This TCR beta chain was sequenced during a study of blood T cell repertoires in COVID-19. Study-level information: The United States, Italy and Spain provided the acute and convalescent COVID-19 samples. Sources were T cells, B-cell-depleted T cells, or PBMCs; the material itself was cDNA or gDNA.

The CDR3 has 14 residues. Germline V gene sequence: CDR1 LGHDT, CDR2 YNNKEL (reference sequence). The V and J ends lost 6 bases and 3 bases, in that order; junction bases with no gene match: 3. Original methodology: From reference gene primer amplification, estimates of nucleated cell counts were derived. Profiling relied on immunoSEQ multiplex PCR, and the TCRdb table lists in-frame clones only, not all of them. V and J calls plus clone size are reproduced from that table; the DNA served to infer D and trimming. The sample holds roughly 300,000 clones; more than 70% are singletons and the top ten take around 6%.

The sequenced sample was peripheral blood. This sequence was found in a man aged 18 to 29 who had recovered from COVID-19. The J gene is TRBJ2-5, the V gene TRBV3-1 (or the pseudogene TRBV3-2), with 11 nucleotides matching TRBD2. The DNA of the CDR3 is TGTGCCAGCAGACAACTAGCGGGAGAAGAGACCCAGTACTTC. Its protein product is CASRQLAGEETQYF.